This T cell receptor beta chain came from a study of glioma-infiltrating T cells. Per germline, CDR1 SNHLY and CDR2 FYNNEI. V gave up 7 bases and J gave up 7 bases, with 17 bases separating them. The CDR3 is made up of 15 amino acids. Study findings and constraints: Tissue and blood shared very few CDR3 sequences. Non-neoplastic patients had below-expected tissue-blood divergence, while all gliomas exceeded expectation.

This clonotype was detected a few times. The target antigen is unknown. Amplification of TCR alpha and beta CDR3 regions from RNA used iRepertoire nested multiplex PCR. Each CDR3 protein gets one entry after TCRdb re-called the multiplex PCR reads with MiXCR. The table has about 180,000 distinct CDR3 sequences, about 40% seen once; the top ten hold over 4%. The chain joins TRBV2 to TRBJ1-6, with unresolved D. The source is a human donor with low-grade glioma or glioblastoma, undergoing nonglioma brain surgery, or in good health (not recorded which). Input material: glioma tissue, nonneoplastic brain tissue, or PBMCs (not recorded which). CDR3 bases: TGTGCCAGCACCGAAAATATGGACGGGAATTCACCCCTCCACTTT. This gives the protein CASTENMDGNSPLHF.